This T cell receptor (beta chain) was sequenced for a study of Ad26.COV2.S vaccination and SARS-CoV-2 variants. The study, taken as a whole, reports: Substantial breadth was reported for post-vaccination spike-specific CD8+ and CD4+ T cells. Breadth and depth estimates from TCRs may understate total T cell responses. Spike-specific TCR breadth was greater after Ad26.COV2.S than placebo.

From germline, CDR1 is SNHLY and CDR2 FYNNEI. The CDR3 loop spans 13 amino acids. The germline V and J ends were trimmed by 9 bases and 6 bases, with 14 bases remaining between them. Treatment described: some 20 received Ad26.COV2.S at low or high dose, single or two shots; roughly 5 received placebo; per-sample allocation not given. Material that was analyzed had been drawn on day 63 after the first vaccine or placebo injection. Using immunoSEQ multiplex PCR, the repertoire was profiled, and TCRdb retains in-frame clones only, with some absent. The data show about 680,000 clones, 89% seen once. Comments on this clone: What it recognizes is unknown.

The chain uses TRBV2 and TRBJ1-4; a weak D match, TRBD1 (6 bases). This clonotype originated in a person between 18 and 65 years old who received the Ad26.COV2.S COVID-19 vaccine or a placebo. Sequencing was performed on peripheral blood, taken in a trial of Ad26.COV2.S vaccine versus placebo. The CDR3 sequence is CASRQDLDEKLFF. Written as DNA, the CDR3 is TGTGCCAGTAGACAGGACCTCGATGAAAAACTGTTTTTT.